These 4 T cell receptor beta chains originate from one sample sequenced in a study of technical replicates of blood from several donors. Profiling relied on immunoSEQ multiplex PCR, and the TCRdb table lists in-frame clones only, not all of them. The sample lists around 81,000 clones; approximately 95% were seen once. Sample: T cells isolated from PBMCs. These receptors all come from a human donor in good health.

The chain carries TRBV7-8 and TRBJ1-2, with D possibly being TRBD1 (6 bases). This CDR3 comprises 16 residues. From germline, CDR1 is SGHVS and CDR2 FQNEAQ. Trimming removed 2 bases from V and 4 bases from J, with 17 bases in between. The CDR3 DNA sequence: TGTGCCAGCAGCTTACTCACACAGGGTCGGAGCTATGGCTACACCTTC. Its protein is CASSLLTQGRSYGYTF.

The V call is TRBV30, the J call TRBJ2-1; D uncertain. The V gene lost 7 bases and the J gene lost 7 bases, with 14 bases spanning the gap. In germline, CDR1 is GTSNPN, CDR2 SVGIG (reference sequence). This CDR3 has 12 amino acids. The CDR3 is CAFGLEENEQFF. CDR3 coding DNA: TGTGCCTTTGGATTAGAGGAAAATGAGCAGTTCTTC. Full variable domain (remainder filled in from reference TRBV30 and TRBJ2-1): SQTIHQWPATLVQPVGSPLSLECTVEGTSNPNLYWYRQAAGRGLQLLFYSVGIGQISSEVPQNLSASRPQDRQFILSSKKLLLSDSGFYLCAFGLEENEQFFGPGTRLTVL.

J is TRBJ2-7 and V is TRBV2; TRBD1 is a possible D gene (6 bases). Germline V gene sequence: CDR1 SNHLY, CDR2 FYNNEI. Trimming shortened V by 6 bases and J by 3 bases, and 15 bases separated the two germline ends. CDR3 size: 14 residues. The CDR3 is CASSGQHGVYEQYF. Here the CDR3 DNA reads TGTGCCAGCAGCGGACAGCACGGCGTCTACGAGCAGTACTTC.

The chain recombines TRBV4-1 with TRBJ1-2, with D maybe TRBD1 (6 bases). Germline CDR1 reads MGHRA; CDR2 reads YSYEKL. The length of the CDR3 is 16 residues. Between the trimmed V and J ends, which lost 1 base and 3 bases, there was a span of 15 bases. The CDR3 nucleotides read TGCGCCAGCAGCCAAGGAAACCCCCAGGGGTACTATGGCTACACCTTC. Its protein product is CASSQGNPQGYYGYTF.